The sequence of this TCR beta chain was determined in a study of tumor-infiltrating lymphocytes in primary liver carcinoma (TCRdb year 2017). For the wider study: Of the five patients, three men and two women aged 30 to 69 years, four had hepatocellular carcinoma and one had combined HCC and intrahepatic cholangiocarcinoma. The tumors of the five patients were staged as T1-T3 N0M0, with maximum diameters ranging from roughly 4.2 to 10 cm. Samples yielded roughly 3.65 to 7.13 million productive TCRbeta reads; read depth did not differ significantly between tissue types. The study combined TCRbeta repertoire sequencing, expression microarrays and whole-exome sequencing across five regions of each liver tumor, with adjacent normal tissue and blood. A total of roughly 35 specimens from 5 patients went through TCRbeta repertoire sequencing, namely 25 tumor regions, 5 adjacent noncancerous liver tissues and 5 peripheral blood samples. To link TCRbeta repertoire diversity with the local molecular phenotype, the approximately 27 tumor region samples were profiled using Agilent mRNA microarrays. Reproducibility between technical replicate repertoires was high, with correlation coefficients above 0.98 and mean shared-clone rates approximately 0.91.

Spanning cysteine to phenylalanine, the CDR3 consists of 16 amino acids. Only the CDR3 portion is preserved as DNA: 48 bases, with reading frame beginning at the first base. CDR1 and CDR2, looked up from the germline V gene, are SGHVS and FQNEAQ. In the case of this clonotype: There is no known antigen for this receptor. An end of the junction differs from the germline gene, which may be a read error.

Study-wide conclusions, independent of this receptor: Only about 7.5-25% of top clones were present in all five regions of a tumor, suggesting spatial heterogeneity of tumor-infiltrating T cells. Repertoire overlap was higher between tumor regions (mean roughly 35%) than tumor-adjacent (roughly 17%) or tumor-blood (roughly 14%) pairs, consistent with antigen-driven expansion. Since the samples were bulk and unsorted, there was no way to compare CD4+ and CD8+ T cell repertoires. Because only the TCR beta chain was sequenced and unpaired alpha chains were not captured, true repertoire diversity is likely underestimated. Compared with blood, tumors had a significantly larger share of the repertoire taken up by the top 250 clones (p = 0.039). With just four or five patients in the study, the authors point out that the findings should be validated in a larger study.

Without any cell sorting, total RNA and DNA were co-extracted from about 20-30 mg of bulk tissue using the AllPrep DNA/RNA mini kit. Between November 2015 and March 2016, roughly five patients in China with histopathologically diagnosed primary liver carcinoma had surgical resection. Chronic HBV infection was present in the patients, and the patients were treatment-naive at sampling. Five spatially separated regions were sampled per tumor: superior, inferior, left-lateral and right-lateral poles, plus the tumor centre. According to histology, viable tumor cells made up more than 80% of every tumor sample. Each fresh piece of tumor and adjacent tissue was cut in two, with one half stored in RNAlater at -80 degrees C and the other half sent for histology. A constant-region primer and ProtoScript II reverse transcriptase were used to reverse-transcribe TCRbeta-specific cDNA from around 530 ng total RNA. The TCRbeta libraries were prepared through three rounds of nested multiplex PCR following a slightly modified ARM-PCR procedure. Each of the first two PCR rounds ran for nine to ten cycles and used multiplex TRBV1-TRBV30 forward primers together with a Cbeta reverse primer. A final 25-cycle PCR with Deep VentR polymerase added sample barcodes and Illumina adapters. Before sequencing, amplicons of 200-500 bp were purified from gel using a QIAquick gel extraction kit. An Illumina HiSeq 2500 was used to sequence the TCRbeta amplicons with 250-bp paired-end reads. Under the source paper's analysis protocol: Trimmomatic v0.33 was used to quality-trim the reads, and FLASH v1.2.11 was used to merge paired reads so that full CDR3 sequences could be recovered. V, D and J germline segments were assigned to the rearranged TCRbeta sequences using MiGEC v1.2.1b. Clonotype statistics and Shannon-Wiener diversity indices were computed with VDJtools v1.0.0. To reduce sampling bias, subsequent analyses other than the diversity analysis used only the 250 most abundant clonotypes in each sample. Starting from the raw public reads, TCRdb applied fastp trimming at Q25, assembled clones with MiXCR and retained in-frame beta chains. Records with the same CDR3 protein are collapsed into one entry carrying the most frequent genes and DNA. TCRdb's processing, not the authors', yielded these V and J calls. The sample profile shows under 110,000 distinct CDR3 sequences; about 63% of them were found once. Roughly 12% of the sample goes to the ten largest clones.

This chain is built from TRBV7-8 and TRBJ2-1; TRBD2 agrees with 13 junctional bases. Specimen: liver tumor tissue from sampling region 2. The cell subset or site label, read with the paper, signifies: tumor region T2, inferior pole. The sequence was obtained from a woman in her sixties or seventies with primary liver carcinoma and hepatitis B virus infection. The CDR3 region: CANSLVGTSGTNEQFF. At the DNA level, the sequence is TGTGCCAACAGCTTGGTTGGGACTAGCGGGACCAATGAGCAGTTCTTC.